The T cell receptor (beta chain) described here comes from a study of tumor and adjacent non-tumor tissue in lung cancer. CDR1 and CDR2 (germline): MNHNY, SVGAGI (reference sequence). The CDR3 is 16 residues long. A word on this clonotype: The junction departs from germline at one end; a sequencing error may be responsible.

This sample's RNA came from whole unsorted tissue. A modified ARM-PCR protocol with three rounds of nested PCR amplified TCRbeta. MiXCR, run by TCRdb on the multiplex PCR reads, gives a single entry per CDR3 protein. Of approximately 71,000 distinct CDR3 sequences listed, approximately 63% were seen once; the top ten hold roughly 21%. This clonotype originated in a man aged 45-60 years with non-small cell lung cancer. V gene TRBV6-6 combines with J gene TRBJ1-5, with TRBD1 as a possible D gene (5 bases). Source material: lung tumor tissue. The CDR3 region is CASSYSSQGSSQPQHF. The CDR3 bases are TGTGCCAGCAGTTACTCGTCGCAGGGTAGCAGTCAGCCCCAGCATTTT.